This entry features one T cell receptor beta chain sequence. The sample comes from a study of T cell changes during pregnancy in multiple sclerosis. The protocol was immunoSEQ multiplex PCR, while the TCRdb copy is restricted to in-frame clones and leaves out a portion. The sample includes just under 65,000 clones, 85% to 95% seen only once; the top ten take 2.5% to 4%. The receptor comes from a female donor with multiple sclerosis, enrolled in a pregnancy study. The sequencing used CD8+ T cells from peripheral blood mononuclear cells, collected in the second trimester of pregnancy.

CDR3: CASSPGRGEANEKLFF. Written as DNA, the CDR3 is TGTGCCAGCTCACCAGGGCGAGGGGAGGCGAATGAAAAACTGTTTTTT. The J gene is TRBJ1-4, the V gene TRBV18; the D gene is possibly TRBD1 (5 bases). The CDR3 extends over 16 amino acids. V was shortened by 2 bases and J by 5 bases, with 15 bases between the two germline ends. Germline loops: CDR1 KGHSH, CDR2 LQKENI. Looking up the rest from reference TRBV18 and TRBJ1-4 gives the full variable domain: NAGVMQNPRHLVRRRGQEARLRCSPMKGHSHVYWYRQLPEEGLKFMVYLQKENIIDESGMPKERFSAEFPKEGPSILRIQQVVRGDSAAYFCASSPGRGEANEKLFFGSGTQLSVL.